This T cell receptor (beta chain) is from a study of cytotoxic CD8 clonotypes in ibrutinib-treated CLL. TCRdb keeps only in-frame clones here, not all; method: immunoSEQ multiplex PCR. The sample records roughly 17,000 clones, about two thirds being singletons. V shed 3 bases, J shed 3 bases, and the junction held 10 bases outside the gene matches. The germline V gene encodes CDR1 SEHNR and CDR2 FQNEAQ (reference sequence). The CDR3 extends over 17 amino acids. The chain links TRBV7-9 to TRBJ2-1; 8 bases agree with TRBD2. The specimen comprised PBMCs, sampled after 12 months of ibrutinib treatment. The TCR was taken from a human donor with chronic lymphocytic leukemia. The CDR3 region has the DNA TGTGCCAGCAGCTTTGGATCGACGGGAGGGATCTACAATGAGCAGTTCTTC. It yields the protein CASSFGSTGGIYNEQFF.